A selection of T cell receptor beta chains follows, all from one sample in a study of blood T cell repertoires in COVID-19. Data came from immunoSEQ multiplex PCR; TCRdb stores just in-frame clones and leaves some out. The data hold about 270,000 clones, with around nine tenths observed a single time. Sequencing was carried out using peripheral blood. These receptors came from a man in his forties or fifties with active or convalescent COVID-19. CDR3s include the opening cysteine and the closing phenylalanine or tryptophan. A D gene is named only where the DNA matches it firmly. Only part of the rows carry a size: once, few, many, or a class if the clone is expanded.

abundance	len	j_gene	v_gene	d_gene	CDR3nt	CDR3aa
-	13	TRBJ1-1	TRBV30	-	TGTGCCTGGAGTTCGCACAGGGATACTGAAGCTTTCTTT	CAWSSHRDTEAFF
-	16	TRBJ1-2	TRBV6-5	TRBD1	TGTGCCAGCAGTTACTCCGGGACAGCGTCTCTGAAGGGCTACACCTTC	CASSYSGTASLKGYTF
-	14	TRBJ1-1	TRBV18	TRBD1	TGTGCCAGCTCACCTGGGACAGCTCACACTGAAGCTTTCTTT	CASSPGTAHTEAFF
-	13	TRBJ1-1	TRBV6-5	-	TGTGCCAGCAGTAACAGACAGGAGACTGAAGCTTTCTTT	CASSNRQETEAFF
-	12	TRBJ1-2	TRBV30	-	TGTGCCTTTAGGGGCAGGGACTATGGCTACACCTTC	CAFRGRDYGYTF
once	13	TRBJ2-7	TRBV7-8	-	TGTGCCAGCAGTTACGTTCGGGGATCCGAGCAGTACTTC	CASSYVRGSEQYF
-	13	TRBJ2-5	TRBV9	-	TGTGCCAGCAGCGTAGACTCGTCTGAGACCCAGTACTTC	CASSVDSSETQYF
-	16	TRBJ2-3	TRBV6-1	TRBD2	TGTGCCAGCAGTGAACTGGGACTAGCGGGGGCAGATACGCAGTATTTT	CASSELGLAGADTQYF
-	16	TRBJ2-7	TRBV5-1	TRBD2	TGCGCCAGCAGCCCCCCCGGGACTAGATCCTCCTACGAGCAGTACTTC	CASSPPGTRSSYEQYF
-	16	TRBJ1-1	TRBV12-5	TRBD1	TGTGCTAGTGGTTTCGGACAGGGCGGTGGGAACACTGAAGCTTTCTTT	CASGFGQGGGNTEAFF
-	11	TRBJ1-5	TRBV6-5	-	TGTGCCAGCAGCCTAAATCAGCCCCAGCATTTT	CASSLNQPQHF
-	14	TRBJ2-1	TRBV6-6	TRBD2	TGTGCCAGCAGTTCAACTAGCGGATACAATGAGCAGTTCTTC	CASSSTSGYNEQFF
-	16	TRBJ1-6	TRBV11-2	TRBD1	TGTGCCAGCAGCTCTGACAGGGGCGGTTGGAATTCACCCCTCCACTTT	CASSSDRGGWNSPLHF
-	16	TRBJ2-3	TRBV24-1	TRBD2	TGTGCCACCAGTGATTTCGGCGGGAGTGGCACAGATACGCAGTATTTT	CATSDFGGSGTDTQYF
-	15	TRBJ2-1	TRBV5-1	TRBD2	TGCGCCAGCACCCAAGCGGGAAGGACCTACAATGAGCAGTTCTTC	CASTQAGRTYNEQFF
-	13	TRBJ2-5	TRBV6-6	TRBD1	TGTGCCAGCAGCGACAGGGGGCAAGAGACCCAGTACTTC	CASSDRGQETQYF
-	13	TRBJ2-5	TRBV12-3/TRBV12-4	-	TGTGCCAGCAGTTTCACGCGACAAGAGACCCAGTACTTC	CASSFTRQETQYF
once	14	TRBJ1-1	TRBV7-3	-	TGTGCCAGCAGCTACCTTGCAACAGACACTGAAGCTTTCTTT	CASSYLATDTEAFF
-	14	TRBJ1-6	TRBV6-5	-	TGTGCCAGCAGCCCGGGACACCGAGGGTCACCCCTCCACTTT	CASSPGHRGSPLHF
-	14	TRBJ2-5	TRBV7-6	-	TGTGCCAGCAGCTTAAAGACTACCAGGGAGACCCAGTACTTC	CASSLKTTRETQYF
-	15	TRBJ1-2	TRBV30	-	TGTGCCTGGAGTACTCCCTCCCCTTCCAACTATGGCTACACCTTC	CAWSTPSPSNYGYTF
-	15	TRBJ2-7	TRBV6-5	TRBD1	TGTGCCAGCAGCCTTAACCCGGACAGGGGGCAAGAGCAGTACTTC	CASSLNPDRGQEQYF